These 7 T cell receptor beta chains came from one sample sequenced in a study of blood T cell repertoires in COVID-19 (dated by TCRdb to 2020 to 2022). Receptor libraries were prepared by the immunoSEQ multiplex PCR assay. TCRdb re-hosts the immuneACCESS table, in-frame sequences only. Its copies lack some clones; in the studies checked, an unresolved V gene accounts for under half of them, and the cause for the rest is not known. For this sample the table gives 100,000 to 150,000 clones, of which around nine tenths were detected only once. In total, the top ten clones hold roughly 1.2% of the sample. Material: peripheral blood. Receptor source: a woman older than 75 with acute or convalescent COVID-19.

This clone was observed a handful of times. This chain joins TRBV18 and TRBJ2-7; 8 nucleotides agree with TRBD1. This CDR3 has 15 residues. Per germline, CDR1 KGHSH and CDR2 LQKENI. V lost 4 bases to trimming and J lost 0 bases; unmatched junction nucleotides: 5. In nucleotides, the CDR3 is TGTGCCAGCTCACAATGGGACAGGAGCTCCTACGAGCAGTACTTC. It encodes CASSQWDRSSYEQYF.

The gene calls are TRBV6-5 and TRBJ2-7, with TRBD1 matching 8 bases. The germline CDR1 and CDR2 sequences are MNHEY and SVGAGI. The trim removed 6 bases at V and 1 base at J, leaving 8 bases unmatched. The CDR3 covers 15 residues. The CDR3 loop is CASSFYRGASYEQYF. The CDR3 nucleotides are TGTGCCAGCAGCTTCTACAGGGGGGCATCCTACGAGCAGTACTTC.

The chain combines TRBV7-3 with TRBJ2-3, with 11 bases identical to TRBD1. The CDR3 spans 15 residues. Germline-derived CDR1 and CDR2 are SGHTA and FQGTGA. J was trimmed by 4 bases and V by 6 bases; bases with no gene match: 6. Here the CDR3 DNA reads TGTGCCAGCAGATCGTCGGGACAGGGGGCAGATACGCAGTATTTT. Amino acids: CASRSSGQGADTQYF.

The CDR3 DNA follows: TGTGCCAGCTCACGTGGACCGGGACAGGGCGGTAATGAAGCTTTCTTT. Encoded protein: CASSRGPGQGGNEAFF. V gene TRBV18 combines with J gene TRBJ1-1; TRBD1 matches at 9 bases. Germline lookup yields CDR1 KGHSH and CDR2 LQKENI. The CDR3 sequence is 16 residues long. After removal of 4 bases from V and 7 bases from J, the junction contained 13 bases not matched to a gene.

The V and J genes are TRBV7-9 and TRBJ2-7; 7 bases map to TRBD1. There are 16 residues in the CDR3. Germline CDR1 is SEHNR and CDR2 is FQNEAQ (reference sequence). V lost 4 bases, J lost 4 bases, and 13 bases stayed unmatched. This chain's CDR3 is CASSSTGSLVTYEQYF. CDR3 coding DNA: TGTGCCAGCAGCTCGACAGGGAGCTTAGTGACATACGAGCAGTACTTC. Using reference TRBV7-9 and TRBJ2-7 for the parts outside the CDR3, the full variable domain is DTGVSQNPRHKITKRGQNVTFRCDPISEHNRLYWYRQTLGQGPEFLTYFQNEAQLEKSRLLSDRFSAERPKGSFSTLEIQRTEQGDSAMYLCASSSTGSLVTYEQYFGPGTRLTVT.

The chain has TRBV7-9 and TRBJ1-2, with 9 bases that match TRBD1. The trim removed 4 bases at V and 4 bases at J, leaving 7 bases unmatched. CDR1 SEHNR and CDR2 FQNEAQ come from the germline V gene (reference sequence). The CDR3 sequence is 15 residues long. The CDR3 region has the DNA TGTGCCAGCAGCTCACAGGGGGCGAGTCTCTATGGCTACACCTTC. Protein product: CASSSQGASLYGYTF.

The chain joins TRBV7-3 to TRBJ2-2; 10 bases agree with TRBD1. The CDR3 covers 16 residues. Germline lookup yields CDR1 SGHTA and CDR2 FQGTGA. Trimming at V came to 3 bases and at J to 3 bases, leaving 4 bases not matched to a gene. CDR3 region: CASSFGTGVYTGELFF. DNA for the CDR3: TGTGCCAGCAGCTTTGGGACAGGGGTGTACACCGGGGAGCTGTTTTTT.